Listed below are T cell receptor beta chains from one sample, sequenced in a study of identical twins. TCRdb redid the calling of the 5' RACE reads with MiXCR, one entry per CDR3 protein. The sample consists of 550,000 to 800,000 distinct CDR3 sequences, 7% to 7.5% of them appearing once. This sample was shared with a second study, whose subject was yellow fever vaccine responses in identical twins.

Sequencing input: PBMCs. These receptors all come from a woman between 18 and 29 years old in good health. CDR3s include the opening cysteine and the closing phenylalanine or tryptophan.

V gene,CDR3 protein
TRBV5-1,CASSLVADYGYTF
TRBV29-1,CSVGYGVTDTQYF
TRBV11-2,CASSPSTGRPNTEAFF
TRBV20-1,CSAARGGETQYF
TRBV29-1,CSVLDRGRMNTEAFF
TRBV2,CASSEQPVVQNQHF
TRBV11-2,CASSPLGQGGHSNQPQHF
TRBV5-1,CASLSRDGGSTEAFF
TRBV5-5,CASSSRTGLYGYTF
TRBV12-3/TRBV12-4,CAFSPRLGPKNTGELFF
TRBV29-1,CSAGRIGGADTGELFF
TRBV7-8,CASTPTVYNEQFF
TRBV20-1,CSARSRIREAFF
TRBV6-4,CASSSGSSGGGSSYNEQFF
TRBV10-3,CAIRTGGTDTQYF
TRBV7-9,CASSARDRSYNEQFF
TRBV3-1,CASSQFPGGTQYF
TRBV4-1,CASSPTSGGTGELFF
TRBV9,CASSVGGRNTEAFF
TRBV3-1,CASSGDRGCEQFF
TRBV20-1,CSAPPGHSPLHF
TRBV28,CASSRPGTGDRNEQFF
TRBV7-8,CASSLSGGSSNEQFF
TRBV5-1,CASSLDAGVRNTEAFF
TRBV7-9,CASSPVAGRTYEQYF
TRBV5-1,CASGPIETNTEAFF
TRBV11-2,CASSTRVAFGNTIYF
TRBV6-6,CASSPGGRTEAFF
TRBV20-1,CSARVISGLAGYNEQFF
TRBV5-1,CASSFEFGASGANVLTF
TRBV27,CASSSGVSPLHF